Following are 11 T cell receptor beta chains from one sample sequenced in a study of OX40 agonist ivuxolimab in advanced cancers. TCRdb keeps only in-frame clones here, not all; method: immunoSEQ multiplex PCR. This table holds about 65,000 clones, roughly 90% found once. Here the sequenced sample was CD4+ or CD8+ T cells sorted from blood, taken in a trial of the OX40 agonist ivuxolimab. The receptors shown here come from an adult with an advanced solid tumor such as melanoma, head and neck, liver or kidney cancer.

The chain is built from TRBV2 and TRBJ2-1; possible D gene TRBD1, 5 bases. Germline CDR1 is SNHLY and CDR2 is FYNNEI. Trimming removed 4 bases at V and 0 bases at J, with 13 bases between. This CDR3 comprises 16 residues. Here the CDR3 reads CASSVQGTSSYNEQFF. The CDR3, as DNA: TGTGCCAGCAGTGTTCAGGGCACGAGCTCCTACAATGAGCAGTTCTTC.

The V gene is TRBV10-3, the J gene TRBJ2-7; 8 bases fit TRBD2. The germline gives CDR1 ENHRY, CDR2 SYGVKD. With 1 base clipped from V and 4 bases from J, the junction kept 6 bases outside the gene matches. CDR3 length equals 15 residues. CDR3 in amino acids: CAISEFGGGPYEQYF. As DNA, the CDR3 is TGTGCCATCAGTGAGTTTGGCGGGGGGCCGTACGAGCAGTACTTC.

In this sample, this clone turned up once. In nucleotides, the CDR3 is TGTGCCAGCAGTTACGACACAGGGGGCTATGGCTACACCTTC. Its translation: CASSYDTGGYGYTF. This chain uses TRBV6-6 with TRBJ1-2, with 8 positions matching TRBD1. The ends lost 2 bases at V and 4 bases at J; junction bases unmatched: 3. This CDR3 is built from 14 residues. Looked up from germline, CDR1 is MNHNY and CDR2 is SVGAGI (reference sequence).

The chain uses TRBV19 and TRBJ1-6, with 8 bases fitting TRBD1. The CDR3 sequence is 14 residues long. After removal of 5 bases from V and 9 bases from J, the junction contained 6 bases not matched to a gene. CDR1 is LNHDA, CDR2 SQIVND, per germline (reference sequence). CDR3 in DNA: TGTGCCAGTAGTCTCAGGGGGCTACGTTCACCCCTCCACTTT. Translation gives CASSLRGLRSPLHF. Using reference TRBV19 and TRBJ1-6 for the parts outside the CDR3, the full variable domain is DGGITQSPKYLFRKEGQNVTLSCEQNLNHDAMYWYRQDPGQGLRLIYYSQIVNDFQKGDIAEGYSVSREKKESFPLTVTSAQKNPTAFYLCASSLRGLRSPLHFGNGTRLTVT.

The chain has TRBV19 and TRBJ1-2; D uncertain. CDR1 is LNHDA, CDR2 SQIVND, per germline (reference sequence). The CDR3 is 12 residues long. V lost 1 base, J lost 8 bases, and 8 bases lay in between. This CDR3 reads CASSIGYSGYTF. CDR3 DNA: TGTGCCAGTAGTATAGGATACAGCGGCTACACCTTC.

The chain carries TRBV7-9 and TRBJ1-2; TRBD1 agrees at 12 bases. This CDR3 is built from 14 residues. V was clipped by 7 bases and J by 6 bases; unmatched bases: 6. CDR1 is SEHNR and CDR2 is FQNEAQ in the germline V gene (reference sequence). CDR3 coding DNA: TGTGCCAGCATCGGGACAGGGGGCCTCGATGGCTACACCTTC. It encodes CASIGTGGLDGYTF.

This clone showed up just a few times. The V call is TRBV6-6, the J call TRBJ2-7, with 9 bases identical to TRBD1. The trim removed 11 bases at V and 4 bases at J, leaving 9 bases unmatched. Germline lookup yields CDR1 MNHNY and CDR2 SVGAGI (reference sequence). The CDR3 has 13 amino acids. CDR3 in DNA: TGTGCCTCCGGACAGGGGCTGGGGTACGAGCAGTACTTC. It specifies CASGQGLGYEQYF.

The chain uses TRBV6-6 and TRBJ1-1, with D possibly matching TRBD1 (6 bases). Looked up from germline, CDR1 is MNHNY and CDR2 is SVGAGI (reference sequence). The V end was cut by 0 bases, the J end by 1 base, with 9 bases between. CDR3 length: 15 residues. The CDR3 nucleotides are TGTGCCAGCAGTTACTCGCCAGGGGAGAACACTGAAGCTTTCTTT. Protein: CASSYSPGENTEAFF.

The chain carries TRBV6-1 and TRBJ1-6; D possibly corresponds to TRBD1 (6 bases). V shed 9 bases and J shed 8 bases, with 11 bases lying between them. The CDR3 is 12 amino acids. Germline CDR1 and CDR2: MNHNS and SASEGT. This CDR3 is CASRGTYSPLHF. The CDR3 bases are TGTGCCAGTAGGGGGACCTATTCACCCCTCCACTTT.

The V and J genes are TRBV5-4 and TRBJ2-7; TRBD2 aligns across 7 bases. Germline assignment: CDR1 SGHNT and CDR2 YYREEE (reference sequence). This CDR3 spans 15 amino acids. V trimming: 4 bases; J trimming: 0 bases; junction bases outside the gene matches: 7. The CDR3 loop is CASSPDAGVSYEQYF. CDR3 DNA: TGTGCCAGCAGCCCGGATGCGGGGGTCTCCTACGAGCAGTACTTC.

The gene calls are TRBV5-1 and TRBJ1-4, with TRBD1 as a possible D gene (5 bases). The CDR3 has 11 residues. The ends were cut back, 0 bases at V and 12 bases at J, with 6 bases in the middle. The germline CDR1 and CDR2 sequences are SGHRS and YFSETQ. CDR3 DNA sequence: TGCGCCAGCAGCTTGGCGGGGGAACTGTTTTTT. Its protein product is CASSLAGELFF.